This note documents a single TCR beta chain sequence. As yet, its antigen is unknown. Germline V gives CDR1 MNHEY, CDR2 SVGAGI. V shed 2 bases, J shed 6 bases, and the junction held 10 bases outside the gene matches. The CDR3 runs to 17 residues. This sample stems from a study of blood T cells in healthy people across ages. Next came a second PCR, run for about 6 to 12 cycles, which used a sample-barcoded 5' primer along with a J-beta primer mix. Unique molecular identifiers of 12 random nucleotides labeled each cDNA. TCRdb ran MiXCR on the 5' RACE reads and lists one entry per CDR3 protein. The profile shows about 590,000 distinct CDR3 sequences, approximately 30% of them singletons. Study observations and caveats: The unsorted PBMCs prevented any conclusive comparison of naive versus antigen-experienced cells.

The source material was blood. The chain links TRBV6-5 to TRBJ2-1; TRBD1 aligns across 10 bases. The TCR comes from a woman of 80 years or more in good health. CDR3 region: CASSYLTGTGDANEQFF. The CDR3 DNA reads as TGTGCCAGCAGTTACCTTACAGGGACAGGGGATGCCAATGAGCAGTTCTTC.